Below, one T cell receptor beta chain is given with its context. Its antigen is not identified. Data came from immunoSEQ multiplex PCR; TCRdb stores just in-frame clones and leaves some out. The top ten hold 5.8% of the sample, which has about 64,000 clones, around 95% seen once. Trimming pared 6 bases from V and 3 bases from J, leaving 18 bases between. The germline V gene encodes CDR1 MRHNA and CDR2 SNTAGT. The CDR3 runs to 16 residues. This specimen comes from a study of cytomegalovirus exposure and HLA in healthy donors. The overall study: The same platform as the roughly 670 first-cohort repertoires was used for the 120 validation repertoires, a later analysis reported.

Study results and caveats: Reports indicated that the classifier achieved high specificity and sensitivity in diagnosing cytomegalovirus status. CMV antigen specificity was confirmed in vitro for three CMV-associated chains. Cytomegalovirus-associated status was assigned to roughly 160 TCR beta chains.

The sequence was obtained from a woman between 18 and 29 years old in good health and CMV-seropositive. The J gene is TRBJ2-1, the V gene TRBV6-4; a weak D match, TRBD2 (5 bases). The sample taken for sequencing was PBMCs. The CDR3 nucleotides read TGTGCCAGCAGCCGAGGTAGTCTAGCAAGCTACAATGAGCAGTTCTTC. Translating it yields CASSRGSLASYNEQFF.